A selection of T cell receptor beta chains follows, all from one sample in a study of blood T cell repertoires in COVID-19. Here immunoSEQ multiplex PCR was the method, and the copy in TCRdb shows in-frame clones only, minus some. The table shows around 86,000 clones, with approximately 85% occurring only once. Source material: peripheral blood. These receptor sequences come from a human donor in a cohort sampled during active COVID-19. Both conserved end residues are part of each CDR3. D genes are given only for firm matches. Clone size is not always given. Where it is, it says once, few, many or a class for expanded clones.

J,D,size,V,CDR3,DNA
TRBJ2-7,-,-,TRBV19,CASSIVSGDPYYEQYF,TGTGCCAGTAGTATAGTTTCCGGGGATCCCTACTACGAGCAGTACTTC
TRBJ2-5,TRBD2,once,TRBV7-2,CASSLVRGDQETQYF,TGTGCCAGCAGCTTAGTGCGGGGGGATCAAGAGACCCAGTACTTC
TRBJ2-5,-,-,TRBV25-1,CASSDGETQYF,TGTGCCAGCAGTGACGGAGAGACCCAGTACTTC
TRBJ2-3,TRBD2,-,TRBV2,CASSEERGNTQYF,TGTGCCAGCAGTGAAGAGCGGGGCAATACGCAGTATTTT
TRBJ1-3,-,-,TRBV18,CASSPSRGGTMSGNTIYF,TGTGCCAGCTCACCCTCTCGAGGGGGGACTATGTCCGGAAACACCATATATTTT
TRBJ2-1,TRBD2,-,TRBV4-2,CASSGGLAGGGEQFF,TGTGCCAGCAGTGGAGGGCTAGCGGGAGGGGGTGAGCAGTTCTTC
TRBJ2-1,TRBD2,-,TRBV12-3/TRBV12-4,CATGLAGGNEQFF,TGTGCCACCGGACTAGCGGGAGGCAATGAGCAGTTCTTC
TRBJ2-7,-,-,TRBV6-5,CASTDTEQYF,TGTGCCAGCACCGACACCGAGCAGTACTTC
TRBJ2-7,TRBD1,-,TRBV7-9,CASSLGGQGGSYEQYF,TGTGCCAGCAGCTTAGGGGGACAGGGGGGCTCCTACGAGCAGTACTTC
TRBJ1-1,TRBD1,-,TRBV27,CASSSEGARVRHTEAFF,TGTGCCAGCAGTTCTGAGGGGGCGCGGGTGAGGCACACTGAAGCTTTCTTT
TRBJ2-5,-,-,TRBV18,CASSRSRGKETQYF,TGTGCCAGCTCAAGGTCCAGGGGAAAAGAGACCCAGTACTTC
TRBJ2-5,TRBD1,-,TRBV7-6,CASSLAVTGGGETQYF,TGTGCCAGCAGCTTAGCGGTGACAGGGGGCGGAGAGACCCAGTACTTC
TRBJ2-1,-,-,TRBV7-9,CASSLFPLPAGSYNEQFF,TGTGCCAGCAGCTTATTCCCTCTACCCGCCGGCTCCTACAATGAGCAGTTCTTC
TRBJ1-2,-,-,TRBV28,CATQLPGADGYTF,TGTGCCACCCAGTTGCCCGGAGCGGATGGCTACACCTTC
TRBJ2-5,TRBD2,once,TRBV7-3,CASSWTSGETQYF,TGTGCCAGCAGCTGGACTAGCGGGGAGACCCAGTACTTC
TRBJ2-3,TRBD2,once,TRBV13,CASSDFHKLAGITDTQYF,TGTGCCAGCAGCGACTTTCATAAGCTAGCGGGGATTACAGATACGCAGTATTTT
TRBJ2-5,-,-,TRBV7-3,CASGVGAQETQYF,TGTGCCAGCGGGGTGGGGGCCCAAGAGACCCAGTACTTC
TRBJ2-7,-,few,TRBV6-6,CASSYSGATYEQYF,TGTGCCAGCAGTTACTCGGGAGCCACCTACGAGCAGTACTTC
TRBJ2-1,TRBD1,-,TRBV24-1,CATSDLTGSSYNEQFF,TGTGCCACCAGTGACCTGACAGGGTCTTCCTACAATGAGCAGTTCTTC
TRBJ2-1,TRBD2,-,TRBV5-1,CASSLMLAGADEQFF,TGCGCCAGCAGCTTGATGCTAGCGGGGGCGGATGAGCAGTTCTTC
TRBJ1-5,-,-,TRBV27,CASSFEGSRGNQPQHF,TGTGCCAGCAGTTTCGAAGGATCGAGGGGCAATCAGCCCCAGCATTTT
TRBJ2-5,TRBD1,once,TRBV6-5,CASRQPGQQETQYF,TGTGCCAGCAGGCAACCGGGACAGCAAGAGACCCAGTACTTC
TRBJ1-2,-,-,TRBV7-9,CVSSLARPEGYTF,TGTGTCAGCAGCTTAGCACGCCCTGAGGGCTACACCTTC
TRBJ1-5,-,-,TRBV27,CASSIQGPDQPQHF,TGTGCCAGCAGTATTCAGGGTCCTGATCAGCCCCAGCATTTT
TRBJ1-3,-,-,TRBV18,CASSPPFSSGNTIYF,TGTGCCAGCTCACCACCTTTCTCGTCCGGAAACACCATATATTTT
TRBJ2-1,-,-,TRBV27,CASSLIGSTYNEQFF,TGTGCCAGCAGTTTAATAGGGAGCACCTACAATGAGCAGTTCTTC